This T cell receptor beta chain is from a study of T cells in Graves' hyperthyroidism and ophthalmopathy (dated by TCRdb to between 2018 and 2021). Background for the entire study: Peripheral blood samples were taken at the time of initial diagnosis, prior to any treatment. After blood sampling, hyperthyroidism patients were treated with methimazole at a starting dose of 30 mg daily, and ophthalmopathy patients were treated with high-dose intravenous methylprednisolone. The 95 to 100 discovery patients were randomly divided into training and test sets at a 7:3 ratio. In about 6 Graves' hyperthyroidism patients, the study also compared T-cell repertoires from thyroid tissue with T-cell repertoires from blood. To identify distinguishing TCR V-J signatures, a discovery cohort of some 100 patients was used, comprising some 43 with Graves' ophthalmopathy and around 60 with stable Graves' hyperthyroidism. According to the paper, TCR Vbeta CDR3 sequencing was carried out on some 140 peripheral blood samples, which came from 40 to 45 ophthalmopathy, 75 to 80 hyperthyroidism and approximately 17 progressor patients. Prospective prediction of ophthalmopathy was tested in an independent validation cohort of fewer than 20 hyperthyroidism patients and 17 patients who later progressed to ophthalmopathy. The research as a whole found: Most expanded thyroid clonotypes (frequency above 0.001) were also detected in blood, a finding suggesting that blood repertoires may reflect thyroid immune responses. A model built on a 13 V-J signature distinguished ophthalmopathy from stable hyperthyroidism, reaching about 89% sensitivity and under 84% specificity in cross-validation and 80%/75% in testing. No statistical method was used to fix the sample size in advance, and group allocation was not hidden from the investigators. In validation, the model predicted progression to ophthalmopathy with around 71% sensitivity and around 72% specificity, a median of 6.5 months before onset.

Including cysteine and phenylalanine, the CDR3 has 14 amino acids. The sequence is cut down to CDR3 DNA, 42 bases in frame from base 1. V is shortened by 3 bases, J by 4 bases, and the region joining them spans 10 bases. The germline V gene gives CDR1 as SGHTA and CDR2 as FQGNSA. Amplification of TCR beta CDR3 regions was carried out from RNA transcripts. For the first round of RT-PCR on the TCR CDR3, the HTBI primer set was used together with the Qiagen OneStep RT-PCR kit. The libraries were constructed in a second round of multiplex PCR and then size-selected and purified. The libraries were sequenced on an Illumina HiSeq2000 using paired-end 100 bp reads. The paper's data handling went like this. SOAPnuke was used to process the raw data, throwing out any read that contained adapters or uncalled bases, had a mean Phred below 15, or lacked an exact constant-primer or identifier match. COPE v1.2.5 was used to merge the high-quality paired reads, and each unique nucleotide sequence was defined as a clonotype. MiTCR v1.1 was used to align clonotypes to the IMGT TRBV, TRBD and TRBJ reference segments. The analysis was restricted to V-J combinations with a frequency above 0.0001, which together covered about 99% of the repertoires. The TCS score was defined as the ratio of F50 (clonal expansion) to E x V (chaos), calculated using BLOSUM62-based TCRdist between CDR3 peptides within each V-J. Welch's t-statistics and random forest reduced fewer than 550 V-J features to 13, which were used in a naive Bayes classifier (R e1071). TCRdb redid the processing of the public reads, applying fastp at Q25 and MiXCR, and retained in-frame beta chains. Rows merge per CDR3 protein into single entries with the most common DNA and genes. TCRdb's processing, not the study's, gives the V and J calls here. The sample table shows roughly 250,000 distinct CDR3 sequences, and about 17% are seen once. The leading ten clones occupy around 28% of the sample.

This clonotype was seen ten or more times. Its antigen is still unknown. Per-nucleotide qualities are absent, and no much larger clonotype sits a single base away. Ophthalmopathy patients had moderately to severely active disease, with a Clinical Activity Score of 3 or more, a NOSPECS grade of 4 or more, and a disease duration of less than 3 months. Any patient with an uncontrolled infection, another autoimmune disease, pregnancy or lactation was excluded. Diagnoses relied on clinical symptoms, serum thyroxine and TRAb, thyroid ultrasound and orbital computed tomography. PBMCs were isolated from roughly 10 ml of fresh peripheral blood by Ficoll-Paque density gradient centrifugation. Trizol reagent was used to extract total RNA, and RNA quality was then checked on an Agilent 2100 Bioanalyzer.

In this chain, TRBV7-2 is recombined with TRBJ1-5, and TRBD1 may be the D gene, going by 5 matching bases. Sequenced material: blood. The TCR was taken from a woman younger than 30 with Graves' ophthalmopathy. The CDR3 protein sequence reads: CASSFATANQPQHF. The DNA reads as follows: TGTGCCAGCAGCTTTGCGACAGCTAATCAGCCCCAGCATTTT.